This T cell receptor (beta chain) came from a study of T cells after yellow fever vaccination. Regarding the study as a whole: There was a possibility that FACS-sorted repertoires contained abundant clonotypes contaminating from the bulk population.

This clonotype occurred a few times. Its target is unknown. Researchers made TCR cDNA using 5'RACE template switching, and this step added a universal primer site and UMIs. TCRdb recomputed calls from the 5' RACE reads with MiXCR, one row per CDR3 protein. The sample lists tens of thousands of distinct CDR3 sequences, 7.5% to 9% occurring once. The clonotype originates from a man between 25 and 39 years old who received the YFV17D yellow fever vaccine. Sequencing used CD8+ T cells sorted from PBMCs, obtained on the day of the yellow fever booster vaccination.

For the CDR3, the DNA is TGCAGCGTTGTATTCGGCGTTGACCCTGAAAAACTGTTTTTT. This translates into CSVVFGVDPEKLFF. The chain uses TRBV29-1 and TRBJ1-4; D not resolved. The V end lost 4 bases, the J end lost 7 bases, and 16 bases lay between the germline ends. The CDR3 is made up of 14 amino acids. Germline-derived CDR1 and CDR2 are SQVTM and ANQGSEA.